Following are 2 T cell receptor beta chains from one sample sequenced in a study of identifying expanded T cells in peripheral blood. Generated by immunoSEQ multiplex PCR, the TCRdb table keeps only in-frame clones and is missing some. The table lists some 100,000 clones, about nine tenths of them singletons. Sample: blood. These receptor sequences come from a person between 18 and 69 years old in good health.

The J gene is TRBJ1-4, the V gene TRBV10-2; D perhaps matches TRBD1 (5 bases). The germline gives CDR1 WSHSY, CDR2 SAAADI. The CDR3 is 16 amino acids. Trimming took off 6 bases at V and 8 bases at J, with 22 bases between the two ends. As DNA, the CDR3 is TGCGCCAGCAGCCCAAGCGGGGGGGTAACTCTCGAAAAACTGTTTTTT. It is translated as CASSPSGGVTLEKLFF.

CDR3 coding DNA: TGTGCCAGCTCCGTAACAGCTGCAACTAATGAAAAACTGTTTTTT. It yields the protein CASSVTAATNEKLFF. The gene calls are TRBV18 and TRBJ1-4, with D unresolved. The ends were cut back, 6 bases at V and 0 bases at J, with 11 bases in the middle. From germline, CDR1 is KGHSH and CDR2 LQKENI. CDR3 length: 15 amino acids.